Listed below are T cell receptor beta chains from one sample, sequenced in a study of T cells in Graves' hyperthyroidism and ophthalmopathy. TCRdb passed the multiplex PCR reads through MiXCR, listing each CDR3 protein once. The sample has approximately 590,000 distinct CDR3 sequences, about 15% seen once. Sequencing input: blood. These receptors were obtained from a woman in her twenties or thirties with Graves' hyperthyroidism. The CDR3 runs from the conserved cysteine through the conserved F or W. The D gene is left open where the match is weak. Only part of the rows carry a size: once, few, many, or a class if the clone is expanded.

D gene	clone size	V gene	CDR3 length	J gene	CDR3 DNA	CDR3 protein
-	few	TRBV5-1	15	TRBJ2-4	TGCGCCAGCAGCTCGGACGCCCTTACCAAAAACATTCAGTACTTC	CASSSDALTKNIQYF
TRBD2	many	TRBV7-2	15	TRBJ2-1	TGTGCCAGCAGCTTTAGCGGGAGGGTTGACAATGAGCAGTTCTTC	CASSFSGRVDNEQFF
-	many	TRBV5-1	16	TRBJ2-1	TGCGCCAGCAGCTTGGCCCCGAATTTAGTGGGCAATGAGCAGTTCTTC	CASSLAPNLVGNEQFF
-	many	TRBV14	14	TRBJ1-1	TGTGCCAGCAGCCAAGCGGCGGCGAACACTGAAGCTTTCTTT	CASSQAAANTEAFF
-	few	TRBV28	15	TRBJ2-7	TGTGCCAGCAGCTATGACAGTACCTCCTCCTACGAGCAGTACTTC	CASSYDSTSSYEQYF
TRBD2	many	TRBV20-1	13	TRBJ2-3	TGCAGTGCTGAGGGACTAGCGGCAGATACGCAGTATTTT	CSAEGLAADTQYF
TRBD1	few	TRBV28	15	TRBJ2-7	TGTGCCAGCAGCAAACCGGGACAGAGATACTACGAGCAGTACTTC	CASSKPGQRYYEQYF
TRBD1	-	TRBV18	16	TRBJ2-4	TGTGCCAGCTCACCAAGACAGGGGGAAGCCAAAAACATTCAGTACTTC	CASSPRQGEAKNIQYF
-	many	TRBV28	13	TRBJ2-5	TGTGCCAGCAGGAGGACAGTTCGGGAGACCCAGTACTTC	CASRRTVRETQYF
-	-	TRBV5-5	15	TRBJ2-3	TGTGCCAGCAGCTTCAGGACAGTACGCACAGATACGCAGTATTTT	CASSFRTVRTDTQYF
TRBD2	many	TRBV30	16	TRBJ2-3	TGTGCCTGGAGTCCAGGACTAGCGGGCCGCACAGATACGCAGTATTTT	CAWSPGLAGRTDTQYF
-	-	TRBV5-6	14	TRBJ2-3	TGTGCCAGCAGCTTGGACGTCCCTTGGGATACGCAGTATTTT	CASSLDVPWDTQYF
TRBD2	few	TRBV7-9	14	TRBJ2-5	TGTGCCAGCAGCTTAGCCAGCGGGGTTGAGACCCAGTACTTC	CASSLASGVETQYF
TRBD2	-	TRBV7-3	15	TRBJ2-2	TGTGCCAGCAGCTTGACCCGGGAGGGGGTCGGGGAGCTGTTTTTT	CASSLTREGVGELFF
TRBD2	few	TRBV20-1	18	TRBJ2-2	TGCAGTGCTAGATCACTCCTAGCGGGAGGAGGTGGCACCGGGGAGCTGTTTTTT	CSARSLLAGGGGTGELFF
-	-	TRBV4-1	16	TRBJ1-5	TGCGCCAGCAGCCAAGGTTGGGGAGATAGCAATCAGCCCCAGCATTTT	CASSQGWGDSNQPQHF
TRBD2	-	TRBV6-2/TRBV6-3	18	TRBJ2-1	TGTGCCAGCAGTTACTCGGTCCCTAGCGGGCGGTCCTACAATGAGCAGTTCTTC	CASSYSVPSGRSYNEQFF
-	few	TRBV6-1	11	TRBJ1-1	TGTGCCAGCAGCAAACGCGGTGAAGCTTTCTTT	CASSKRGEAFF
TRBD2	-	TRBV19	14	TRBJ2-3	TGTGCCACCAAGACTAGCTCCGGCCCAGATACGCAGTATTTT	CATKTSSGPDTQYF
-	few	TRBV11-2	15	TRBJ1-2	TGTGCCAGCAGCTTATTCCATACCGATTCTTATGGCTACACCTTC	CASSLFHTDSYGYTF
TRBD2	-	TRBV18	15	TRBJ2-3	TGTGCCAGCTCCCGTATAGCGGGAGAGGCAGATACGCAGTATTTT	CASSRIAGEADTQYF
-	many	TRBV12-3/TRBV12-4	16	TRBJ2-7	TGTGCCAGCAGTCTTTACAGGGATGCGGGGTTCTACGAGCAGTACTTC	CASSLYRDAGFYEQYF
TRBD2	few	TRBV4-1	13	TRBJ2-7	TGCGCCCAGGGACTAGCGGTATCCTACGAGCAGTACTTC	CAQGLAVSYEQYF
TRBD1	-	TRBV6-1	15	TRBJ1-2	TGTGCCAGCAGGGCCGGGACAGGGGGACTCTATGGCTACACCTTC	CASRAGTGGLYGYTF
-	-	TRBV28	12	TRBJ1-2	TGTGCCAGCAGTTTCAATCCAAAGGGCGGCACCTTC	CASSFNPKGGTF
-	many	TRBV6-5	12	TRBJ1-2	TGTGCCAGCAGTTACGGACAGTATGGCTACACCTTC	CASSYGQYGYTF